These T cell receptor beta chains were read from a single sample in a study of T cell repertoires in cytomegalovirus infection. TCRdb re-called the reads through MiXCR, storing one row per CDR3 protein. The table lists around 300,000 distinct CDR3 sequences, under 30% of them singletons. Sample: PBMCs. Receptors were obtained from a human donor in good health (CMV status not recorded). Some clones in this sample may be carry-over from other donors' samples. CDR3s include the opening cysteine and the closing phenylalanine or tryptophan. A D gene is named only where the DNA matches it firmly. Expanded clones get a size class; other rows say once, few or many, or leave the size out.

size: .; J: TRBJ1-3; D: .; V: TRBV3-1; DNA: TGTGCCAGCAGCCAAGTAGCTTCAGGGCGCTCTGGAAACACCATATATTTT; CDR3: CASSQVASGRSGNTIYF
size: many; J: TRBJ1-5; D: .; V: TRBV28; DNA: TGTGCCAGCAGTTTCCGGCATTTCAATCAGCCCCAGCATTTT; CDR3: CASSFRHFNQPQHF
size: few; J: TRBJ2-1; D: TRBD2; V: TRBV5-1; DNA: TGCGCCAGCAGCTTGGTGGGTAGCGGGGCGTCTAAGGAGCAGTTCTTC; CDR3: CASSLVGSGASKEQFF
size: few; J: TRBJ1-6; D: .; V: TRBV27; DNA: TGTGCCAGCAGTTTATCGGCGGATTCACCCCTCCACTTT; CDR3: CASSLSADSPLHF
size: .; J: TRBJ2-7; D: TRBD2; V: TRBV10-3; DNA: TGTGCCCTCAAACGGGCGGGAGTTATTGACTACGAGCAGTACTTC; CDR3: CALKRAGVIDYEQYF
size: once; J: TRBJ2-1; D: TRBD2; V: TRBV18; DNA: TGTGCCAGCTCACCGCGGGGGATCGATGAGCAGTTCTTC; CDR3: CASSPRGIDEQFF
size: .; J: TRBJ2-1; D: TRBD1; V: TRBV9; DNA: TGTGCCAGCAGCGTAGGTGGGACAGCCTCCTACAATGAGCAGTTCTTC; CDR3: CASSVGGTASYNEQFF
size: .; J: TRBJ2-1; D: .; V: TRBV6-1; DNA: TGTGCCAGCCCTCCTGTGTGGCTAGGGGACTACAATGAGCAGTTCTTC; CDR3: CASPPVWLGDYNEQFF
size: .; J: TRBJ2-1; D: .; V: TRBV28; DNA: TGTGCCAGCAGAGGCGAGAGCTCCTACAATGAGCAGTTCTTC; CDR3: CASRGESSYNEQFF
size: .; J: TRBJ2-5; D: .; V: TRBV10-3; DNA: TGTGCCATCAGTGACAGGGGTACTTCAGGAGAGACCCAGTACTTC; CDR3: CAISDRGTSGETQYF
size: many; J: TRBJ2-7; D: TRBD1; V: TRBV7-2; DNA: TGTGCCAGCAGCTTCTCCCGACAGGGTACCGAGCAGTACTTC; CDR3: CASSFSRQGTEQYF
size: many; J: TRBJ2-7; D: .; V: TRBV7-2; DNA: TGTGCCAGCAGCTTAGCCGCTAGGGGTGGTTACGAGCAGTACTTC; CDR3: CASSLAARGGYEQYF
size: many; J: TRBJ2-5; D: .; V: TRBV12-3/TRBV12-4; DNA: TGTGCCAGCAGTCGAGGACAGTACCAAGAGACCCAGTACTTC; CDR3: CASSRGQYQETQYF
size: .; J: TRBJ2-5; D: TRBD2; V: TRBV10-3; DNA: TGTGCCATCAGTGAGTCCGCTAGCGGGGAACAAGAGACCCAGTACTTC; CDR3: CAISESASGEQETQYF
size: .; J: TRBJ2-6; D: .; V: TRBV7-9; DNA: TGTGCCAGCAGCCCCCGTAACAGCGTATCTTCTGGGGCCAACGTCCTGACTTTC; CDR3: CASSPRNSVSSGANVLTF
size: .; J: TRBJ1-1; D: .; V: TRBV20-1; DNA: TGCAGTGCCGTTTTTTTTGGGAACACTGAAGCTTTCTTT; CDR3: CSAVFFGNTEAFF
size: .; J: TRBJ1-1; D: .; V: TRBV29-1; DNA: TGCAGCGCGGGGGGACTTCTGAACACTGAAGCTTTCTTT; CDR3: CSAGGLLNTEAFF
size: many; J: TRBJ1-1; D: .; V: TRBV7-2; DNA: TGTGCCAGCAGCTTAGTTATGGGAACTGAAGCTTTCTTT; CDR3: CASSLVMGTEAFF